This TCR beta chain originates from a study of shared clonotypes between healthy human individuals (dated by TCRdb to the early 2020s). At the level of the whole study: A couple of women and a few men aged 18 to 49 years were included in the cohort. For each donor, three plates each were used for CD4 naive and CD4 memory, two plates were used for CD8 naive, and one plate was used for CD8 memory. To estimate repertoire size and how much clonotype sharing occurs between individuals, the study deeply sequenced the blood TCR repertoires of five or six healthy adults. Different laboratories and diverse techniques were used to prepare libraries and sequence TCR repertoires, to increase sequencing depth and limit assay-specific biases. Per donor, leukapheresis produced somewhere between about 0.94 and 9.5 billion PBMCs.

Using the deep immunoSEQ assay, TCR CDR3 regions were amplified from genomic DNA by multiplex PCR. Extracted genomic DNA from each cell subset was spread evenly across all wells of several immunoSEQ 96-well plates, with each plate serving as a replicate. For sorted subsets, approximately 210 ng genomic DNA, equal to 30,000 or so T cell genomes, was loaded into each replicate PCR. Purified libraries were quantified with a Qubit 3.0 fluorometer, sized on a Bioanalyzer 2100, and re-quantified with the KAPA Library Quantification kit. Every immunoSEQ 96-well plate was sequenced on a separate single-read 150-cycle Illumina NextSeq 550 flow cell. Under the source paper's analysis protocol: Because only junctional sequences without quality scores were contained in the immunoSEQ output, filtering matching that applied to full-length reads could not be performed. To assign V/J genes and CDR3, sequences were annotated against IMGT germline references using PyIR, a Python wrapper for IgBLAST v1.9. Reads with weak V/J assignments (E-value above 1e-6), missing CDR3, stop codons, out-of-frame junctions, or ambiguous translated residues were removed. V3J clonotypes were defined as sequences sharing the same inferred V gene, J gene, and CDR3 amino acid sequence. Percentage overlap between repertoires was calculated by dividing the number of shared unique clonotypes by the size of the smaller repertoire. RTK rarefaction, the Chao1 estimator, and Recon v2.1 estimates of unobserved clonotypes were used to assess repertoire richness. For all TCRbeta clonotypes obtained by the gDNA method from a few donors, generation probabilities were computed with OLGA. TCRdb holds this immuneACCESS table with in-frame rearrangements only. Some clones are missing; in checked studies, unresolved V genes explain under half, and the rest has no known cause. That table is the source of V, J and clone size, and D and trimming were worked out from the DNA. This sample holds around 2.5 million clones; over 85% were observed only once. Approximately 0.37% of the sample goes to the ten largest clones.

Donors were healthy HIV-negative adults with no recently reported acute infections or vaccinations. Every donor was a Caucasian adult residing in Nashville, Tennessee, USA. Magnetic negative selection was used to enrich CD4+ T cells, after which naive cells were positively selected on CD45RA and the negative fraction became the memory subset. Blood was obtained by leukapheresis, after which PBMCs were separated by Ficoll-Histopaque density gradient centrifugation and cryopreserved in liquid nitrogen vapor phase. Analytical flow cytometry was used to check the purity and quantity of every magnetically sorted T cell population. Genomic DNA was isolated from each sorted fraction and quantified by UV absorbance on a Nanodrop 2000c. With respect to this clone: Its antigen target is currently unknown. Per-nucleotide qualities are absent, and no much larger clonotype sits a single base away.

The CDR3 spans 14 residues, from the cysteine through the phenylalanine. Only the CDR3 DNA is retained, 42 bases long and in frame from the first base. A distance of 9 bases separates the germline ends of V and J, which lose 3 bases and 4 bases respectively. The germline V gene encodes CDR1 SGHAT and CDR2 FQNNGV. Broader findings and caveats from the paper: Pairwise subsampling indicated that sequencing depth was expected to affect the degree of clonotype sharing among donors. Compared with non-shared clonotypes, the clonotypes found in all four sorted-subset donors had higher generation probabilities. The genetic and exposure-history diversity represented was limited by the small number of donors. Across four donors, around 5.4% of naive CD4, roughly 3.4% of naive CD8, under 2.5% of memory CD4, and roughly 0.41% of memory CD8 clonotypes were shared. Larger estimated clonotype richness was generally found for naive subsets than for memory subsets. Even with the large sequencing depth, rarefaction of the sorted-subset datasets indicated that sequencing was incomplete. Sampling was restricted to blood, and TCR repertoires in tissue are likely to differ from TCR repertoires in blood.

The chain employs TRBV11-2 and TRBJ2-2; the best D guess is TRBD1, with 6 bases matching. The receptor comes from a man between 18 and 35 years old in good health. Some clones in this sample may be carry-over from other donors' samples. Sequenced sample: naive CD4+ T cells from PBMCs. The intended sense of this specimen's cell subset or site label: CD45RA+ positively selected. CDR3 reads: CASSFTGFTGELFF. The DNA is as follows: TGTGCCAGCAGCTTCACAGGGTTCACCGGGGAGCTGTTTTTT.